The rows below give T cell receptor beta chains drawn from one sample of a study of monozygotic twins with inflammatory bowel disease. TCRdb reanalyzed the 5' RACE reads and collapses them to one entry per CDR3 protein, without DNA. The specimen's table records around 380,000 distinct CDR3 sequences. The sample was blood. The receptors stem from a human donor with ulcerative colitis or Crohn's disease, or a healthy co-twin of an affected twin (not recorded which). Each CDR3 is given with its conserved first and last residue.

v_call: TRBV6-1; j_call: TRBJ2-3; cdr3_aa: CASSENRQESTDTQYF
v_call: TRBV19; j_call: TRBJ2-2; cdr3_aa: CASSPQARDTGELFF
v_call: TRBV7-2; j_call: TRBJ2-5; cdr3_aa: CASSYTSGVPEAQYF
v_call: TRBV28; j_call: TRBJ1-4; cdr3_aa: CASSRGGLSNEKLFF
v_call: TRBV21-1; j_call: TRBJ2-7; cdr3_aa: CASSNDGDRSTYEQYF
v_call: TRBV20-1; j_call: TRBJ2-2; cdr3_aa: CSARTRTGRGRELFF
v_call: TRBV27; j_call: TRBJ2-7; cdr3_aa: CASSLWGQSYEQYF
v_call: TRBV12-3/TRBV12-4; j_call: TRBJ2-7; cdr3_aa: CASTTGTGGYEQYF
v_call: TRBV24-1; j_call: TRBJ1-2; cdr3_aa: CATSESGTGEYGYTF
v_call: TRBV5-1; j_call: TRBJ2-2; cdr3_aa: CASSFSRAGAGELFF
v_call: TRBV27; j_call: TRBJ2-1; cdr3_aa: CASSRAGFFNEQFF
v_call: TRBV6-2/TRBV6-3; j_call: TRBJ2-7; cdr3_aa: CASRPGEGEQYF
v_call: TRBV29-1; j_call: TRBJ2-7; cdr3_aa: CSVEAVAGTGGEQYF
v_call: TRBV20-1; j_call: TRBJ2-2; cdr3_aa: CSARGESGELFF
v_call: TRBV5-1; j_call: TRBJ2-5; cdr3_aa: CASSLGEMKETQYF
v_call: TRBV3-1; j_call: TRBJ2-3; cdr3_aa: CASSSHLSGGAPDTQYF
v_call: TRBV5-6; j_call: TRBJ2-5; cdr3_aa: CASSARDTREETQYF